What follows is one T cell receptor (beta chain) and its context. The data were obtained in a study of blood T cell repertoires in COVID-19. Study-level background: There were acute and convalescent COVID-19 samples, and they came from the United States, Italy and Spain. Sources were T cells, B-cell-depleted T cells, or PBMCs; the material itself was cDNA or gDNA.

Profiled with immunoSEQ multiplex PCR; TCRdb holds only in-frame clones, not every one. The sample contains 200,000 to 300,000 clones, 80% to 95% of which appear only once. Seattle patients were enrolled during active infection and followed longitudinally. This CDR3 is built from 16 residues. The V and J ends lost 6 bases and 0 bases, in that order; junction bases with no gene match: 6. Germline V gives CDR1 SGHRS, CDR2 YFSETQ. The sample consisted of peripheral blood. The rearrangement joins TRBV5-1 to TRBJ2-2; 9 bases map to TRBD2. This clonotype was sampled from a young man with COVID-19, enrolled during active disease. This chain's CDR3 is CASTAAGGPNTGELFF. CDR3 DNA: TGCGCCAGCACAGCAGCGGGGGGCCCGAACACCGGGGAGCTGTTTTTT.